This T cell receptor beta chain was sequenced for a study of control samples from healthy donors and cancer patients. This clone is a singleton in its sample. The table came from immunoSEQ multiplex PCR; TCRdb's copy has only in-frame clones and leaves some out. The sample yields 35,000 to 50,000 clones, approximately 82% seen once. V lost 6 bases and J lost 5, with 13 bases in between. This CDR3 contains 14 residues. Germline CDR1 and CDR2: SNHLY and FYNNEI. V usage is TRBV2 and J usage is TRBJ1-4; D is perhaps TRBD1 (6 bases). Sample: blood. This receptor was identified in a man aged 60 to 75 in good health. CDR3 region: CASSPGQFNEKLFF. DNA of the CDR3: TGTGCCAGCAGCCCCGGACAGTTCAATGAAAAACTGTTTTTT. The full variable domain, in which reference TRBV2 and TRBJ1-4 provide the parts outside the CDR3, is EPEVTQTPSHQVTQMGQEVILRCVPISNHLYFYWYRQILGQKVEFLVSFYNNEISEKSEIFDDQFSVERPDGSNFTLKIRSTKLEDSAMYFCASSPGQFNEKLFFGSGTQLSVL.